These 12 T cell receptor beta chains share one sample of origin, sequenced in a study of CD8+ T cells in alopecia areata. Stated treatment: oral pan-JAK inhibitor, 5-10 mg twice daily. As the sequencing template, cDNA was produced by extracting RNA and reverse transcribing it. Sequenced by immunoSEQ multiplex PCR; TCRdb stores in-frame clones only, minus some. Found here are 90,000 to 120,000 clones, around 84% of them singletons; the top ten hold 20% to 25%. The starting material was CD8+ T cells sorted from blood, obtained at week 24, from a patient treated with tofacitinib. The receptors were gathered from a human donor with alopecia areata.

The gene calls are TRBV5-1 and TRBJ2-3; TRBD2 aligns across 12 bases. CDR1 and CDR2 from the germline V gene are SGHRS and YFSETQ. This CDR3 has 15 amino acids. The V and J ends lost 5 bases and 0 bases, in that order; junction bases with no gene match: 1. This CDR3 reads CASRTSGGSTDTQYF. The CDR3 DNA is TGCGCCAGCAGGACTAGCGGGGGTAGCACAGATACGCAGTATTTT.

The chain joins TRBV27 to TRBJ1-5; TRBD1 might be the D (5 bases). Per germline, CDR1 MNHEY and CDR2 SMNVEV (reference sequence). With 3 bases removed from V and 10 bases from J, the gap between germline ends came to 13 bases. This CDR3 is built from 13 residues. CDR3 sequence: CASSFQGNRPQHF. DNA for the CDR3: TGTGCCAGCAGTTTCCAGGGTAATCGACCCCAGCATTTT.

The chain couples TRBV5-5 to TRBJ1-1; 7 bases are shared with TRBD1. The ends lost 0 bases at V and 0 bases at J; junction bases unmatched: 5. Germline CDR1 reads SGHKS; CDR2 reads YYEKEE (reference sequence). The CDR3 contains 16 residues. This CDR3 reads CASSLVPGGMNTEAFF. The CDR3 region has the DNA TGTGCCAGCAGCTTGGTACCAGGGGGGATGAACACTGAAGCTTTCTTT.

This chain uses TRBV14 with TRBJ2-5; TRBD1 matches 8 bases. The CDR3 has 18 residues. Unmatched junction bases numbered 14, after V lost 0 bases and J lost 5 bases. Germline V CDR1 and CDR2: SGHDN, FVKESK. This chain's CDR3 is CASSQDEMGTGFLETQYF. The CDR3 DNA is TGTGCCAGCAGCCAAGACGAAATGGGGACAGGCTTTTTGGAGACCCAGTACTTC.

This chain links TRBV4-2 with TRBJ2-7, with D maybe TRBD1 (5 bases). Germline V gene lookup returns CDR1 LGHNA and CDR2 YNFKEQ. Trimming left V 1 base short and J 2 bases short, with 12 bases between. There are 15 residues in the CDR3. The CDR3 nucleotides are TGTGCCAGCAGCCAAGCCCCAGGGTGGGCCTACGAGCAGTACTTC. It specifies CASSQAPGWAYEQYF.

Only a few counts were recorded for this clone. CDR3 DNA sequence: TGCGCCAGCAGCTTACCCCTCTGGGGGGGGGTGCCCTACAATGAGCAGTTCTTC. Encoded protein: CASSLPLWGGVPYNEQFF. The chain uses TRBV5-1 and TRBJ2-1; TRBD2 agrees at 7 bases. CDR1 and CDR2 (germline): SGHRS, YFSETQ. After removal of 2 bases from V and 2 bases from J, the junction contained 13 bases not matched to a gene. The CDR3 length is 18 residues.

The rearrangement joins TRBV2 to TRBJ2-3; TRBD1 matches 8 bases. V gave up 3 bases and J gave up 2 bases; unmatched junction bases: 7. Germline V gene sequence: CDR1 SNHLY, CDR2 FYNNEI. The CDR3 is 16 amino acids. For the CDR3, the DNA is TGTGCCAGCAGTGACGGGACAGGCTATTACACAGATACGCAGTATTTT. Amino acids: CASSDGTGYYTDTQYF.

This chain links TRBV13 with TRBJ2-5; D remains unclear. CDR3 size: 13 residues. V shed 6 bases and J shed 5 bases, with 13 bases lying between them. Germline V gene sequence: CDR1 PRHDT, CDR2 FYEKMQ (reference sequence). The CDR3 spells CASSPQLRETQYF. In DNA form, the CDR3 reads TGTGCCAGCAGTCCCCAACTGAGGGAGACCCAGTACTTC.

This clone appeared a few times. This chain connects TRBV6-5 to TRBJ2-7; the match to TRBD1 covers 9 bases. CDR3 length: 14 amino acids. Germline V gene lookup returns CDR1 MNHEY and CDR2 SVGAGI. The V and J ends lost 6 bases and 4 bases, in that order; junction bases with no gene match: 7. Written as DNA, the CDR3 is TGTGCCAGCAGCCCCGGGACAGGGAGATACGAGCAGTACTTC. Translation gives CASSPGTGRYEQYF.

The genes are TRBV27 and TRBJ2-5; 7 nucleotides match TRBD2. Per the germline V gene, CDR1 is MNHEY and CDR2 is SMNVEV (reference sequence). The length of the CDR3 is 13 residues. V lost 6 bases to trimming and J lost 5 bases; unmatched junction nucleotides: 6. In DNA form, the CDR3 reads TGTGCCAGCAGCCGCGGGGGAGGGGAGACCCAGTACTTC. It translates to CASSRGGGETQYF.

Comments on this clone: The junction shows a germline mismatch at one end, possibly a read error. The gene calls are TRBV2 and TRBJ1-5; the D is unclear. Germline V gene lookup returns CDR1 SNHLY and CDR2 FYNNEI. This CDR3 comprises 17 residues. The CDR3 is CASREEGWQYSNQPQHF. DNA of the CDR3: TGTGCCAGCAGGGAAGAAGGTTGGCAGTATAGCAATCAGCCCCAGCATTTT.

This clone was seen a single time. The chain links TRBV30 to TRBJ2-4; a weak D match, TRBD1 (5 bases). V lost 2 bases, J lost 1 base, and 18 bases lay in between. The CDR3 extends over 17 amino acids. The germline V gene has CDR1 GTSNPN and CDR2 SVGIG (reference sequence). CDR3 sequence reads: CAWSTNAGHSAKNIQYF. In nucleotides, the CDR3 is TGTGCCTGGAGTACGAACGCAGGACATTCCGCCAAAAACATTCAGTACTTC. Using reference TRBV30 and TRBJ2-4 for the parts outside the CDR3, the full variable domain is SQTIHQWPATLVQPVGSPLSLECTVEGTSNPNLYWYRQAAGRGLQLLFYSVGIGQISSEVPQNLSASRPQDRQFILSSKKLLLSDSGFYLCAWSTNAGHSAKNIQYFGAGTRLSVL.